Below, one T cell receptor beta chain is given with its context. The antigen it recognizes is unknown. Base qualities are missing; no much larger clone stands one base away. The data originate from a study of blood T cell repertoires in COVID-19 (dated by TCRdb to the early 2020s). For the wider study: Samples from collaborators originated in the United States, Italy and Spain and spanned both the acute and convalescent phases of COVID-19. Where available, HLA class I and class II types were taken from metadata supplied by the sample provider and were not determined by assay-based typing. Samples came from the ongoing ImmuneRACE study (first 160 participants) plus 1,254 subjects from 6 global collaborators. A freely available public database, intended as a resource for researchers studying the immune response to SARS-CoV-2, is where the repertoires were released. A de-identified subject ID, COVID-19 status, age in years and sex were almost always included in the sample metadata. Deeply sampled blood TCRbeta repertoires from subjects exposed to, actively infected with, or recovered from COVID-19 were included in the dataset. The material from the prospective study consisted of cDNA or gDNA derived from T cells, B-cell-depleted T cells, or PBMCs.

Whole blood was collected in K2EDTA tubes by collaborating institutions according to the institutions' own protocols. Collaborator samples were shipped for TCRbeta analysis as frozen whole blood, isolated PBMCs, or DNA extracted from either sample type. TCRbeta CDR3 regions were amplified from genomic DNA using the immunoSEQ Assay, a bias-controlled multiplex PCR. Concerning the study's data processing: The number of nucleated cells in each sample was estimated by amplification of reference gene primers within the assay. To quantify the absolute abundance of each unique TCRbeta CDR3 rearrangement, sequence reads were collapsed and filtered. For each sample, productive Simpson clonality was calculated by taking the square root of Simpson's diversity index across productive rearrangements. As stored in TCRdb, this immuneACCESS dataset retains in-frame rearrangements with V and J assigned. A fraction of the clones does not appear; measured against another copy, unresolved V genes explain less than half of the discrepancy, and the remainder lacks a known reason. From that table come the V and J calls and clone size; the DNA was used to work out D and trimming. For this sample there are 160,000 or so clones; 80% to 90% appear just once. The ten top clones hold 1.6% of the sample.

CDR1 and CDR2 were assigned from the germline V gene as SGDLS and YYNGEE. CDR3 length: 16 amino acids, cysteine to phenylalanine. Left in the record is the CDR3 DNA by itself, 48 bases read in frame from the first base. The junction shows trimming of 4 bases on V and 6 bases on J, and the gene matches do not reach 9 bases of it. The investigation overall reported the following: The amount of clinical and demographic metadata varied by source and participant and was provided uncurated.

Sequencing input: peripheral blood. The source is a woman aged 45 to 65 with acute or convalescent COVID-19. Recombination linked TRBV9 to TRBJ1-4; 10 central nucleotides agree with TRBD1. The CDR3 in this case is CASSLERGQGDEKLFF. The sequenced DNA: TGTGCCAGCAGCCTCGAACGAGGACAGGGGGATGAAAAACTGTTTTTT.